A selection of T cell receptor beta chains follows, all from one sample in a study of read filtering for tumor transcriptome and immune sequencing. TCRdb used MiXCR to reprocess the reads, holding one entry per CDR3 protein. The sample includes roughly 130,000 distinct CDR3 sequences, approximately 12% of them seen just once. The sequencing input was a population of CD138-negative cells sorted from bone marrow. All receptors come from a donor aged 40 or over with multiple myeloma. Each CDR3 is given with its conserved first and last residue. D genes are given only for firm matches. Clone size, where shown, is once, few, many, or a class for clones that have expanded.

NA NA TRBJ2-2 TRBV18 15 TGTGCCAGCGTGACCGGACGGGTTAACACCGGGGAGCTGTTTTTT CASVTGRVNTGELFF
NA many TRBJ2-1 TRBV29-1 13 TGCAGCGTTGAGGTTATCTCCTACAATGAGCAGTTCTTC CSVEVISYNEQFF
NA many TRBJ2-1 TRBV9 15 TGTGCCAGCAGCGTAGTCCAGAGCGGGCGGATTGAGCAGTTCTTC CASSVVQSGRIEQFF
NA NA TRBJ2-5 TRBV4-1 14 TGCGCCAGCAGCCAAGGTCCTAACCAAGAGACCCAGTACTTC CASSQGPNQETQYF
NA many TRBJ2-7 TRBV29-1 10 TGCAGCGCCTTAACTAGCGAGCAGTACTTC CSALTSEQYF
TRBD1 many TRBJ1-3 TRBV29-1 13 TGCAGCGTCAGACAGGGGGGTGGAAACACCATATATTTT CSVRQGGGNTIYF
NA many TRBJ2-4 TRBV7-9 14 TGTGCCAGCAGCACCCACGTCCTGGAGGGCATTCAGTACTTC CASSTHVLEGIQYF
TRBD1 many TRBJ1-1 TRBV7-2 15 TGTGCCAGCAGCCCCACCGGGACAGAGGGCCTAGAAGCTTTCTTT CASSPTGTEGLEAFF
TRBD1 many TRBJ2-7 TRBV4-1 14 TGCGCCAGCAGCCAAGACGACAGGGACTACGAGCAGTACTTC CASSQDDRDYEQYF
NA NA TRBJ2-1 TRBV4-2 16 TGTGCCAGCAGCCAAGATCACGCGGGCCACTACAATGGGCAGTTCTTC CASSQDHAGHYNGQFF
TRBD2 many TRBJ2-7 TRBV3-1 14 TGTGCCAGCAGCCAAGCCGGCGGGAGCCGGGAGCAGTACTTC CASSQAGGSREQYF
TRBD2 many TRBJ2-1 TRBV28 13 TGTGCCAGCCGAGCGGGGGCTTTTGATGAGCAGTTCTTC CASRAGAFDEQFF
TRBD2 many TRBJ2-1 TRBV20-1 16 TGCAGTGCTAGAGATCATAGAAGAGCGGGGCTCGATGAGCAGTTCTTC CSARDHRRAGLDEQFF
NA once TRBJ2-3 TRBV11-2 17 TGTGCCAGCAGCTTTGCTGAGGGGTTCGATCTAAGGGATACGCAGTATTTT CASSFAEGFDLRDTQYF
NA many TRBJ2-3 TRBV27 16 TGTGCCAGCAGGGGAACTAGCTATCCATACACAGATACGCAGTATTTT CASRGTSYPYTDTQYF
TRBD2 NA TRBJ2-3 TRBV20-1 16 TGCAGTGCGCCCGGAAGCGGGGGGGCCCGGGGAGATACGCAGTATTTT CSAPGSGGARGDTQYF
NA many TRBJ1-1 TRBV14 13 TGTGCCAGCAGCCAAGCCCTGAACACTGAAGCTTTCTTT CASSQALNTEAFF
NA many TRBJ2-1 TRBV27 16 TGTGCCAGCAGTTCCGCGGGGCTAAGCCTTTACAATGAGCAGTTCTTC CASSSAGLSLYNEQFF
NA few TRBJ2-5 TRBV7-9 14 TGTGCCAGCAGCCCTGTCCTCTTAATAGAGACCCAGTACTTC CASSPVLLIETQYF
NA many TRBJ2-3 TRBV7-9 16 TGTGCCAGCAGCTTAGACTTGGGTCGGAGGACAGATACGCAGTATTTT CASSLDLGRRTDTQYF
NA many TRBJ2-7 TRBV6-2/TRBV6-3 13 TGTGCCAGCAGCCAAAGGACGGTCTACGAGCAGTACTTC CASSQRTVYEQYF
NA few TRBJ2-7 TRBV20-1 12 TGCAGTGCCCAGGAGAGATTCTACGAGCAGTACTTC CSAQERFYEQYF